One and the same sample provided the 26 T cell receptor beta chains below, sequenced in a study of blood T cell repertoires in COVID-19. The data were produced by immunoSEQ multiplex PCR, yet TCRdb's version contains in-frame clones alone and is incomplete. In the table there are 250,000 or so clones, approximately 84% of which are singletons. The sequenced sample consisted of PBMCs or T cells enriched from blood (not recorded which). Every receptor here comes from a man aged 35-49 years who had recovered from COVID-19.

This chain joins TRBV7-9 and TRBJ1-1, with D unclear. The germline V and J ends were trimmed by 4 bases and 2 bases, with 11 bases remaining between them. Germline loops: CDR1 SEHNR, CDR2 FQNEAQ (reference sequence). The CDR3 contains 14 residues. Here the CDR3 reads CASSSLRGNTEAFF. The CDR3 DNA reads as TGTGCCAGCAGCTCCCTCCGGGGAAACACTGAAGCTTTCTTT.

The V call is TRBV6-5, the J call TRBJ2-5; tentatively, D is TRBD1 (6 bases). V was cut by 0 bases and J by 5 bases, with 10 bases left in between. CDR1 and CDR2 from the germline V gene are MNHEY and SVGAGI. The CDR3 runs to 14 residues. The CDR3 nucleotides read TGTGCCAGCAGTTACTCCGGGACATTTGAGACCCAGTACTTC. Residues: CASSYSGTFETQYF.

This clone appeared once. This rearrangement joins TRBV12-2 to TRBJ1-1; the table calls TRBD1, which could not be checked here. TRBV12-2 is a documented pseudogene. This CDR3 has 14 amino acids. CDR3 protein: CASRLGGPLPEAFF. CDR3 coding DNA: TGTGCAAGTCGCTTAGGGGGCCCCCTGCCTGAAGCTTTCTTT.

The chain employs TRBV7-2 and TRBJ2-7; 9 bases are shared with TRBD2. The CDR3 contains 15 residues. Germline V lookup: CDR1 SGHTA, CDR2 FQGNSA. Unmatched junction bases numbered 3, after V lost 1 base and J lost 2 bases. CDR3: CASSLGASGAYEQYF. For the CDR3, the DNA is TGTGCCAGCAGCTTAGGGGCTAGCGGGGCCTACGAGCAGTACTTC.

This chain links TRBV14 with TRBJ1-2; no firm D call. In germline, CDR1 is SGHDN, CDR2 FVKESK. V was shortened by 0 bases and J by 3 bases, with 8 bases between the two germline ends. This CDR3 comprises 14 residues. The CDR3 sequence is CASSQDWQYYGYTF. The CDR3 bases are TGTGCCAGCAGCCAAGATTGGCAGTACTATGGCTACACCTTC.

The chain carries TRBV18 and TRBJ2-2; D possibly corresponds to TRBD2 (5 bases). Trimming removed 6 bases at V and 7 bases at J, with 21 bases between. The CDR3 loop spans 16 amino acids. From germline, CDR1 is KGHSH and CDR2 LQKENI. This CDR3 is CASSPPVSGRGGELFF. CDR3 in DNA: TGTGCCAGCTCGCCCCCCGTCAGTGGACGGGGCGGGGAGCTGTTTTTT.

The chain is built from TRBV5-4 and TRBJ2-1; 8 nucleotides agree with TRBD2. V shed 4 bases and J 0 bases; nucleotides not matched to a gene: 6. Per germline, CDR1 SGHNT and CDR2 YYREEE (reference sequence). The length of the CDR3 is 16 residues. This CDR3 reads CASSLGSGNSYNEQFF. The CDR3 nucleotides read TGTGCCAGCAGCCTGGGTAGCGGGAACTCCTACAATGAGCAGTTCTTC.

This CDR3 reads CASSQDQGANYGYTF. Written as DNA, the CDR3 is TGTGCCAGCAGCCAAGACCAGGGGGCGAACTATGGCTACACCTTC. V is TRBV4-2 and J is TRBJ1-2; 8 nucleotides line up with TRBD1. V lost 0 bases and J lost 2; bases outside the gene matches: 2. CDR3 length: 15 residues. Germline V lookup: CDR1 LGHNA, CDR2 YNFKEQ.

The chain has TRBV7-6 and TRBJ1-4; a weak D match, TRBD1 (6 bases). The CDR3 consists of 14 residues. From germline, CDR1 is SGHVS and CDR2 FNYEAQ. The ends were cut back, 6 bases at V and 4 bases at J, with 12 bases in the middle. CDR3 sequence: CASSFRQDNEKLFF. The CDR3 DNA sequence: TGTGCCAGCAGTTTCCGACAGGATAATGAAAAACTGTTTTTT.

The gene calls are TRBV11-1 and TRBJ2-1, with D perhaps TRBD2 (6 bases). The germline V gene encodes CDR1 SGHAT and CDR2 FQDESV (reference sequence). The CDR3 is made up of 16 amino acids. Trimming removed 0 bases from V and 6 bases from J, with 15 bases in between. The DNA of the CDR3 is TGTGCCAGCAGCTTAGCGCTCGGGGACGGGGGCAATGAGCAGTTCTTC. The encoded protein is CASSLALGDGGNEQFF.

The V and J genes are TRBV5-1 and TRBJ2-7; D uncertain. The CDR3 runs to 14 residues. Per the germline V gene, CDR1 is SGHRS and CDR2 is YFSETQ. V lost 0 bases, J lost 0 bases, and 7 bases lay in between. CDR3 residues: CASSLEQPSYEQYF. CDR3 in DNA: TGCGCCAGCAGCTTGGAACAGCCCTCCTACGAGCAGTACTTC.

CDR3 bases: TGTGCCAGCAGCCCCGGACTAGCGGGGGGCTCCTACGAGCAGTACTTC. It yields the protein CASSPGLAGGSYEQYF. V is TRBV6-2 or TRBV6-3 and J is TRBJ2-7; 14 bases agree with TRBD2. The CDR3 covers 16 residues. From germline, CDR1 is MNHEY and CDR2 SVGEGT. V lost 6 bases to trimming and J lost 0 bases; unmatched junction nucleotides: 4.

This chain joins TRBV6-1 and TRBJ1-1, with 11 bases identical to TRBD1. Germline trimming cut 2 bases from V and 6 bases from J; bases unmatched to any gene: 2. This CDR3 comprises 14 residues. Germline CDR1 reads MNHNS; CDR2 reads SASEGT. The CDR3 loop is CASSERGQGAEAFF. CDR3 nucleotide sequence: TGTGCCAGCAGTGAAAGGGGACAGGGGGCTGAAGCTTTCTTT.

This clone was found once. The chain has TRBV27 and TRBJ1-4; the match to TRBD1 covers 7 bases. Losses at the gene ends were 4 bases for V and 8 bases for J; bases not matched to a gene: 13. Germline-derived CDR1 and CDR2 are MNHEY and SMNVEV (reference sequence). The CDR3 length is 16 residues. The CDR3 DNA reads as TGTGCCAGCAGTTATCACAGGGGCGACTATCAGGAAAAACTGTTTTTT. Its protein product is CASSYHRGDYQEKLFF.

This chain links TRBV7-8 with TRBJ2-2; TRBD1 agrees at 8 bases. The ends lost 4 bases at V and 1 base at J; junction bases unmatched: 2. Germline CDR1 SGHVS, CDR2 FQNEAQ. The CDR3 is 15 amino acids. The CDR3 loop reads CASSWDRMNTGELFF. CDR3 nucleotide sequence: TGTGCCAGCAGCTGGGACAGGATGAACACCGGGGAGCTGTTTTTT.

CDR3 protein: CASRGTGSSYNEQFF. The CDR3 DNA sequence: TGCGCCAGCCGGGGGACGGGGAGCTCCTACAATGAGCAGTTCTTC. This chain links TRBV5-1 with TRBJ2-1; D is possibly TRBD2 (6 bases). CDR1 and CDR2 from the germline V gene are SGHRS and YFSETQ. The V and J ends lost 7 bases and 0 bases respectively, with 14 bases between them. The CDR3 is 15 amino acids.

This clone was counted between two and nine times. The chain recombines TRBV12-3 or TRBV12-4 with TRBJ1-1, with D perhaps matching TRBD1 (6 bases). The CDR3 is 13 residues long. Trimming took off 7 bases at V and 4 bases at J, with 13 bases between the two ends. Written as DNA, the CDR3 is TGTGCCAGCACCCGGGGGGGCGGCACTGAAGCTTTCTTT. Protein: CASTRGGGTEAFF.

The chain combines TRBV19 with TRBJ2-1, with 7 bases aligning to TRBD2. The ends lost 3 bases at V and 2 bases at J; junction bases unmatched: 7. In germline, CDR1 is LNHDA, CDR2 SQIVND (reference sequence). This CDR3 is built from 16 residues. The CDR3 DNA reads as TGTGCCAGTAGTATCGGGGGGAGCGGGGCCTACAATGAGCAGTTCTTC. Translated, it gives CASSIGGSGAYNEQFF. Full variable domain (rest looked up from reference TRBV19 and TRBJ2-1): DGGITQSPKYLFRKEGQNVTLSCEQNLNHDAMYWYRQDPGQGLRLIYYSQIVNDFQKGDIAEGYSVSREKKESFPLTVTSAQKNPTAFYLCASSIGGSGAYNEQFFGPGTRLTVL.

CDR3 in amino acids: CASSIEGGFGPSSYNEQFF. CDR3 nucleotide sequence: TGTGCCAGTAGTATAGAAGGGGGCTTCGGGCCAAGCTCCTACAATGAGCAGTTCTTC. The V gene is TRBV19, the J gene TRBJ2-1; TRBD1 matches at 7 bases. The CDR3 has 19 residues. Per the germline V gene, CDR1 is LNHDA and CDR2 is SQIVND (reference sequence). Trimming cost V 0 bases and J 0 bases; bases outside gene matches: 11. Together with reference TRBV19 and TRBJ2-1, the CDR3 gives the full variable domain: DGGITQSPKYLFRKEGQNVTLSCEQNLNHDAMYWYRQDPGQGLRLIYYSQIVNDFQKGDIAEGYSVSREKKESFPLTVTSAQKNPTAFYLCASSIEGGFGPSSYNEQFFGPGTRLTVL.

The rearrangement links TRBV11-3 to TRBJ1-1, with D perhaps TRBD1 (5 bases). Per the germline V gene, CDR1 is SGHNT and CDR2 is YENEEA. Trimming pared 2 bases from V and 1 base from J, leaving 8 bases between. The CDR3 runs 14 residues. Here the CDR3 reads CASSLLGENTEAFF. In nucleotides, the CDR3 is TGTGCCAGCAGCTTATTAGGGGAGAACACTGAAGCTTTCTTT.

The chain links TRBV30 to TRBJ2-4; maybe TRBD2 (5 bases). The V gene lost 0 bases and the J gene lost 7 bases, with 13 bases spanning the gap. The CDR3 consists of 14 residues. Per the germline V gene, CDR1 is GTSNPN and CDR2 is SVGIG (reference sequence). The CDR3 region has the DNA TGTGCCTGGAGTGTACCCCCGGGCGGGAACATTCAGTACTTC. It yields the protein CAWSVPPGGNIQYF.

This sequence joins TRBV5-4 and TRBJ2-7; D might be TRBD1 (6 bases). Germline V lookup: CDR1 SGHNT, CDR2 YYREEE (reference sequence). The V end was cut by 4 bases, the J end by 6 bases, with 17 bases between. The CDR3 covers 14 residues. CDR3 in amino acids: CASSVGAIGLEQYF. CDR3 DNA sequence: TGTGCCAGCAGCGTGGGGGCTATAGGCCTCGAGCAGTACTTC. The full variable domain, completed using reference TRBV5-4 and TRBJ2-7, is ETGVTQSPTHLIKTRGQQVTLRCSSQSGHNTVSWYQQALGQGPQFIFQYYREEENGRGNFPPRFSGLQFPNYSSELNVNALELDDSALYLCASSVGAIGLEQYFGPGTRLTVT.

The chain carries TRBV18 and TRBJ2-7; 8 nucleotides match TRBD1. V shed 6 bases, J shed 4 bases, and the junction held 5 bases outside the gene matches. The germline V gene encodes CDR1 KGHSH and CDR2 LQKENI. This CDR3 spans 13 amino acids. CDR3 sequence reads: CASSGTGGYEQYF. DNA of the CDR3: TGTGCCAGCTCGGGGACAGGAGGTTACGAGCAGTACTTC.

This rearrangement joins TRBV13 to TRBJ1-5, with 9 bases fitting TRBD1. The junction had 2 bases not matched to a gene; V was cut back by 3 bases and J by 5 bases. The CDR3 length is 14 residues. CDR1 is PRHDT, CDR2 FYEKMQ, per germline (reference sequence). CDR3 sequence (DNA): TGTGCCAGCAGCTTTACAGGGGGCGATCAGCCCCAGCATTTT. Its protein is CASSFTGGDQPQHF.

This chain links TRBV27 with TRBJ2-2, with 10 positions matching TRBD1. The CDR3 sequence is 14 residues long. In germline, CDR1 is MNHEY, CDR2 SMNVEV (reference sequence). The ends lost 6 bases at V and 5 bases at J; junction bases unmatched: 3. This CDR3 is CASSRQGATGELFF. The CDR3 DNA is TGTGCCAGCAGCCGACAGGGGGCGACCGGGGAGCTGTTTTTT.

V usage is TRBV28 and J usage is TRBJ1-1; no clear D. CDR1 and CDR2 from the germline V gene are MDHEN and SYDVKM. The ends were cut back, 6 bases at V and 4 bases at J, with 12 bases in the middle. The CDR3 is made up of 13 amino acids. DNA of the CDR3: TGTGCCAGCAGCGAGGGAGGGCTCACTGAAGCTTTCTTT. Translated, it gives CASSEGGLTEAFF.